The 12 T cell receptor beta chains listed next were all sequenced from one sample in a study of T-cell reconstitution after alpha-beta-depleted transplantation in children. TCRbeta library construction was performed incorporating unique molecular identifiers. Using its own MiXCR run on the PCR reads, TCRdb lists one record per CDR3 protein. The sample has 700,000 to 850,000 distinct CDR3 sequences, around 15% seen once. The specimen was PBMCs, mostly from graft donor cells, collected 360 days after TCRalphabeta/CD19-depleted stem cell transplant. All receptors come from a male patient younger than 18 who had a stem cell transplant for acute lymphoblastic leukemia, so the T cells may come from the graft donor.

The table lists this clonotype with many counts. The gene calls are TRBV9 and TRBJ1-2, with 8 bases identical to TRBD1. CDR1 SGDLS and CDR2 YYNGEE come from the germline V gene. The CDR3 has 14 residues. V lost 3 bases to trimming and J lost 5 bases; unmatched junction nucleotides: 6. In DNA, the CDR3 is TGTGCCAGCAGCGCCGACGGGACAGGATATGGCTACACCTTC. It translates to CASSADGTGYGYTF.

Of note for this clonotype: A read error may be the cause here, since a much bigger clone is one base away. This chain connects TRBV6-1 to TRBJ2-7, with D perhaps assigned TRBD1 or TRBD2 (5 bases each). V was cut by 7 bases and J by 2 bases, with 21 bases left in between. The CDR3 runs to 16 residues. The germline gives CDR1 MNHNS, CDR2 SASEGT. The CDR3: CASMGTVPPKTYEQYF. The CDR3 DNA follows: TGTGCCAGCATGGGGACGGTGCCGCCTAAGACCTACGAGCAGTACTTC.

This clonotype was seen a handful of times. The chain joins TRBV12-3 or TRBV12-4 to TRBJ2-1; D is possibly TRBD2 (6 bases). The CDR3 loop spans 13 amino acids. Trimming took 6 bases from V and 5 from J, leaving 11 bases between them. The CDR3 region is CASRRTTNNEQFF. The DNA of the CDR3 is TGTGCCAGCAGGAGGACTACCAACAATGAGCAGTTCTTC.

This chain joins TRBV12-3 or TRBV12-4 and TRBJ2-1, with no clear D. This CDR3 has 16 amino acids. V was shortened by 3 bases and J by 2 bases, with 14 bases between the two germline ends. This chain's CDR3 is CASSFAPDLAYNEQFF. CDR3 nucleotide sequence: TGTGCCAGCAGTTTCGCCCCCGACCTGGCCTACAATGAGCAGTTCTTC.

The rearrangement joins TRBV12-3 or TRBV12-4 to TRBJ2-3; D not certain. The CDR3 runs 13 residues. Trimming cost V 7 bases and J 5 bases, with 13 bases left between them. CDR3 nucleotide sequence: TGTGCCAGCAATCTCGGTGGAAAAGATACGCAGTATTTT. As protein: CASNLGGKDTQYF.

The chain joins TRBV4-1 to TRBJ2-1, with unresolved D. The CDR3 loop spans 15 amino acids. V was cut by 2 bases and J by 9 bases, with 17 bases left in between. Germline CDR1 and CDR2: MGHRA and YSYEKL. In DNA form, the CDR3 reads TGCGCCAGCAGCCAACCCTTAGTCCGGGCTCGTGAGCAGTTCTTC. It translates to CASSQPLVRAREQFF.

The J gene is TRBJ2-3, the V gene TRBV6-6; D gene unclear. The CDR3 has 11 residues. The V gene lost 1 base and the J gene lost 6 bases, with 2 bases spanning the gap. Germline lookup yields CDR1 MNHNY and CDR2 SVGAGI (reference sequence). The DNA of the CDR3 is TGTGCCAGCAGTTACTGGGATACGCAGTATTTT. It yields the protein CASSYWDTQYF.

This clonotype was seen more than once but under ten times. This chain links TRBV13 with TRBJ2-7; the match to TRBD2 covers 8 bases. Germline assignment: CDR1 PRHDT and CDR2 FYEKMQ (reference sequence). There are 15 residues in the CDR3. V lost 5 bases, J lost 6 bases, and 12 bases stayed unmatched. The CDR3 nucleotides read TGTGCCAGCAGCAATCCAATCGGGACTAGTCTCGAGCAGTACTTC. Translated: CASSNPIGTSLEQYF.

J is TRBJ1-2 and V is TRBV20-1; D not certain. The CDR3 sequence is 14 residues long. CDR1 is DFQATT, CDR2 SNEGSKA, per germline (reference sequence). The V end lost 0 bases, the J end lost 6 bases, and 14 bases lay between the germline ends. The DNA of the CDR3 is TGCAGTGCTAGAGAGGGATGGGGTTCGGATGGCTACACCTTC. Protein: CSAREGWGSDGYTF.

CDR3 region: CASSILQGRKNIQYF. In nucleotides, the CDR3 is TGTGCCAGTAGTATCCTACAGGGGAGAAAAAACATTCAGTACTTC. The chain joins TRBV19 to TRBJ2-4; TRBD1 aligns across 7 bases. The CDR3 consists of 15 residues. Germline lookup yields CDR1 LNHDA and CDR2 SQIVND (reference sequence). V shed 3 bases and J 4 bases; nucleotides not matched to a gene: 6. The variable domain in full, with the rest retrieved from reference TRBV19 and TRBJ2-4, is DGGITQSPKYLFRKEGQNVTLSCEQNLNHDAMYWYRQDPGQGLRLIYYSQIVNDFQKGDIAEGYSVSREKKESFPLTVTSAQKNPTAFYLCASSILQGRKNIQYFGAGTRLSVL.

The V gene is TRBV7-9, the J gene TRBJ1-1, with 10 bases identical to TRBD1. Germline-derived CDR1 and CDR2 are SEHNR and FQNEAQ (reference sequence). V lost 3 bases, J lost 4 bases, and 5 bases stayed unmatched. The CDR3 contains 15 residues. The CDR3 is CASSFPRTGGTEAFF. The CDR3 coding sequence is TGTGCCAGCAGCTTTCCCCGGACAGGGGGCACTGAAGCTTTCTTT.

The sample holds a few counts of this clonotype. This chain links TRBV5-1 with TRBJ2-5; D ambiguous. The CDR3 runs 15 residues. The V end was cut by 0 bases, the J end by 4 bases, with 13 bases between. Germline loops: CDR1 SGHRS, CDR2 YFSETQ. The CDR3 spells CASSLVPLQGETQYF. Here the CDR3 DNA reads TGCGCCAGCAGCTTGGTACCCCTTCAAGGAGAGACCCAGTACTTC.